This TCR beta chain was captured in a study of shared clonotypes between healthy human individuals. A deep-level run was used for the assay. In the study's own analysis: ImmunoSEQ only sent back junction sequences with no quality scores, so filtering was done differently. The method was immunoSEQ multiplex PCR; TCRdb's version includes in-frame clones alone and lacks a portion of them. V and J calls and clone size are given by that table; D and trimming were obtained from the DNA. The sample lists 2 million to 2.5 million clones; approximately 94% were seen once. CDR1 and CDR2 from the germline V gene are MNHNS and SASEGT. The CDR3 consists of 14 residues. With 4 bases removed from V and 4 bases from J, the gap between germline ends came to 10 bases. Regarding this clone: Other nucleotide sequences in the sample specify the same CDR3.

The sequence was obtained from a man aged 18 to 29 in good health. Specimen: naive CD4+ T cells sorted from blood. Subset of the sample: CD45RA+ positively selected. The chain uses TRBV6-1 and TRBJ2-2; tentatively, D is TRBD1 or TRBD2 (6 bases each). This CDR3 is CASSGGGGTGELFF. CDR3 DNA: TGTGCCAGCAGTGGTGGAGGGGGCACCGGGGAGCTGTTTTTT.